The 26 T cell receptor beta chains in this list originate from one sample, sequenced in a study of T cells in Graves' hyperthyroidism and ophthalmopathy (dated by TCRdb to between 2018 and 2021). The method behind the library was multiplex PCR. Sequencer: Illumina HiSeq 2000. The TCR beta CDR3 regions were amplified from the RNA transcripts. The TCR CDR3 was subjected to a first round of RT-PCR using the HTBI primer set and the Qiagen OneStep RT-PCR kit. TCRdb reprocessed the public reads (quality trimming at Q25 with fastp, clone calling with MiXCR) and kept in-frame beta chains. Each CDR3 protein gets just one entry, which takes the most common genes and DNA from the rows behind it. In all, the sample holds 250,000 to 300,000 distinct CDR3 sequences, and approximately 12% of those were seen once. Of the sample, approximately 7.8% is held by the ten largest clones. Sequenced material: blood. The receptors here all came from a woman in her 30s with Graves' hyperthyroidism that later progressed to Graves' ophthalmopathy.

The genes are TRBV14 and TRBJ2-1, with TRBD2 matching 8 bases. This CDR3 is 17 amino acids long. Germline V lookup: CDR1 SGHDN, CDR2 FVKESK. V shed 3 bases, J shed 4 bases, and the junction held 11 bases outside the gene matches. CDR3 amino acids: CASSHPSLAGGYNEQFF. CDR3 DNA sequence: TGTGCCAGCAGCCACCCTTCCCTCGCGGGAGGATACAATGAGCAGTTCTTC.

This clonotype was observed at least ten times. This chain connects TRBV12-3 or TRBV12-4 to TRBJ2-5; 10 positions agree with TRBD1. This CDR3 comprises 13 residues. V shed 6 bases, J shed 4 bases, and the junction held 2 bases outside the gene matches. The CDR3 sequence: CASRGQGPETQYF. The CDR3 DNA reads TGTGCCAGCAGGGGACAGGGGCCAGAGACCCAGTACTTC.

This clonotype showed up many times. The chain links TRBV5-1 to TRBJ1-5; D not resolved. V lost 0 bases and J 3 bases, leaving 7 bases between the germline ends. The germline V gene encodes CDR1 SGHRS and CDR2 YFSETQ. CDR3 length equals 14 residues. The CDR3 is CASSLGGLNQPQHF. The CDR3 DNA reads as TGCGCCAGCAGCTTGGGTGGGCTCAATCAGCCCCAGCATTTT.

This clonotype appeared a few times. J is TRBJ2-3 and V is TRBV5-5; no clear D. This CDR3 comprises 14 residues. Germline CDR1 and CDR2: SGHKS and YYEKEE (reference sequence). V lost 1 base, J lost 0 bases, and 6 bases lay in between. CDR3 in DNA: TGTGCCAGCAGCTTGCTGTGGAGCACAGATACGCAGTATTTT. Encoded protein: CASSLLWSTDTQYF.

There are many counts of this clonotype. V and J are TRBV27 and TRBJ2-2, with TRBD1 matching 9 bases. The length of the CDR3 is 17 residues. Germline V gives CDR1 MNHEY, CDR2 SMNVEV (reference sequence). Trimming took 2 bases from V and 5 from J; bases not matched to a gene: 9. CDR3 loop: CASSLGWTGEGTGELFF. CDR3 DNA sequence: TGTGCCAGCAGTTTAGGATGGACAGGGGAGGGGACCGGGGAGCTGTTTTTT.

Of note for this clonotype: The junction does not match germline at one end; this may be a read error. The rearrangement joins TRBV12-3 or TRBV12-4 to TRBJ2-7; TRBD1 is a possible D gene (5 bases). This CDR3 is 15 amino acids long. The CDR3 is CANSWGPSLTYEQYF. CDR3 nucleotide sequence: TGTGCCAACAGTTGGGGCCCGTCTTTGACCTACGAGCAGTACTTC.

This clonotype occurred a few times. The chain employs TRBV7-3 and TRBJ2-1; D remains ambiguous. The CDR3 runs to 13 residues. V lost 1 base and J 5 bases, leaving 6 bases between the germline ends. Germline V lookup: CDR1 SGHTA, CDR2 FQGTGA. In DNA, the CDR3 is TGTGCCAGCAGCTTAAACAACCACAATGAGCAGTTCTTC. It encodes CASSLNNHNEQFF.

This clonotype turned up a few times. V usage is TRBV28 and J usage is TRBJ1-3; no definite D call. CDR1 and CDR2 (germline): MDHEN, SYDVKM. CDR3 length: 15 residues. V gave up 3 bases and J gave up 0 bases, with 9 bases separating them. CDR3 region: CASSLGISSGNTIYF. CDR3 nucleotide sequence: TGTGCCAGCAGTTTGGGGATAAGCTCTGGAAACACCATATATTTT.

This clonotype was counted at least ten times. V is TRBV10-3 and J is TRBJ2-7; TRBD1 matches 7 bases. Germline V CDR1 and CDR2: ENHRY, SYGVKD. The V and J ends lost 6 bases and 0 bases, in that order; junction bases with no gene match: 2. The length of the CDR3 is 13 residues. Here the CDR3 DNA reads TGTGCCATCAGCGGGGACAGCTCCTACGAGCAGTACTTC. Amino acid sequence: CAISGDSSYEQYF.

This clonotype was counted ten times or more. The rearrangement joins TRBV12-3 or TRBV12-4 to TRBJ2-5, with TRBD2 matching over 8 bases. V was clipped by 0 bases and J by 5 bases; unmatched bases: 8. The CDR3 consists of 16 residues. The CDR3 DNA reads TGTGCCAGCAGTTTAGCGGGAGCGGGAGTGGTGGAGACCCAGTACTTC. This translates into CASSLAGAGVVETQYF.

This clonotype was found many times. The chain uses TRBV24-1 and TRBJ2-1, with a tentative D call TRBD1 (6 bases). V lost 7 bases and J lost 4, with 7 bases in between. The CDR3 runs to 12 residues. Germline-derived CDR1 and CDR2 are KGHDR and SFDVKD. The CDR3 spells CATSGQYNEQFF. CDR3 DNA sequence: TGTGCCACCAGCGGACAGTACAATGAGCAGTTCTTC.

The CDR3 is CASSEAGQNNEQFF. DNA of the CDR3: TGTGCCAGCAGCGAGGCGGGACAGAACAATGAGCAGTTCTTC. The rearrangement uses TRBV9 and TRBJ2-1; D perhaps matches TRBD1 (7 bases). The V and J ends lost 3 bases and 5 bases respectively, with 12 bases between them. The CDR3 covers 14 residues. From germline, CDR1 is SGDLS and CDR2 YYNGEE.

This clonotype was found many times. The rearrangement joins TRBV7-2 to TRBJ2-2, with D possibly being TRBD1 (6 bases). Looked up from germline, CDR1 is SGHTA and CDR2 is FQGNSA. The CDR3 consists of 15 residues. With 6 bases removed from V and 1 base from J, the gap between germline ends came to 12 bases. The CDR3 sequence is CASSWDTLNTGELFF. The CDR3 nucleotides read TGTGCCAGCAGTTGGGACACCCTGAACACCGGGGAGCTGTTTTTT.

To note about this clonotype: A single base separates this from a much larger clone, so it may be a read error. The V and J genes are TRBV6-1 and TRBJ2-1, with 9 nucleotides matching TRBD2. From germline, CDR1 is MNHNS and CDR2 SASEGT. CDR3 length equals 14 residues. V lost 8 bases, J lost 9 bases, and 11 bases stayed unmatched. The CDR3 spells CASSPGTSNVEQFF. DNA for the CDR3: TGTGCCAGCTCCCCTGGGACTAGCAACGTTGAGCAGTTCTTC.

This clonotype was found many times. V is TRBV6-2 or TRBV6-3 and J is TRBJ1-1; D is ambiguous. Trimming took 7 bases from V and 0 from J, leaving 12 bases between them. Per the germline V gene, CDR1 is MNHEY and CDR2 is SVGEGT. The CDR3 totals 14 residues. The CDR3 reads CASTPSGMNTEAFF. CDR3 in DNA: TGTGCCAGCACCCCTTCAGGTATGAACACTGAAGCTTTCTTT.

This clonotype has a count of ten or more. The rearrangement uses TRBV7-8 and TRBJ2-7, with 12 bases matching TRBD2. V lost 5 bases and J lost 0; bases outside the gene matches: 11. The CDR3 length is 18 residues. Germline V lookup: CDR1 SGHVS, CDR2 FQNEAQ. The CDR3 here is CASSHTTETSGSSYEQYF. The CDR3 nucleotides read TGTGCCAGCAGCCATACCACCGAGACTAGCGGGAGCTCCTACGAGCAGTACTTC.

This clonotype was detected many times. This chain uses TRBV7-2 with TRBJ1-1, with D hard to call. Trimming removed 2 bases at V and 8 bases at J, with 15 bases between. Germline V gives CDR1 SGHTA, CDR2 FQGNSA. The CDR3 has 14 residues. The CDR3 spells CASSLRQESAEAFF. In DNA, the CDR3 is TGTGCCAGCAGCTTACGACAAGAGTCGGCAGAAGCTTTCTTT.

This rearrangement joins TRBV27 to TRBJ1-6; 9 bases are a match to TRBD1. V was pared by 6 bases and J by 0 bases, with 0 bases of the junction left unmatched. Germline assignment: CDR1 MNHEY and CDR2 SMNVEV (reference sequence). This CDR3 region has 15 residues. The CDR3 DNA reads TGTGCCAGCAGGGGACAGGGCTCCTATAATTCACCCCTCCACTTT. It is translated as CASRGQGSYNSPLHF.

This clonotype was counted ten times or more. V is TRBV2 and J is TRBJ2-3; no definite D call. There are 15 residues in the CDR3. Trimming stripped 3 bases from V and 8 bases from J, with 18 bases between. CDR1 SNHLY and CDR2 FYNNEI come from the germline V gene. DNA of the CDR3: TGTGCCAGCAGTGACCGCGGCCCCATTGCTGGTACGCAGTATTTT. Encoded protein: CASSDRGPIAGTQYF. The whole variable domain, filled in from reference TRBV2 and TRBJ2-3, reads EPEVTQTPSHQVTQMGQEVILRCVPISNHLYFYWYRQILGQKVEFLVSFYNNEISEKSEIFDDQFSVERPDGSNFTLKIRSTKLEDSAMYFCASSDRGPIAGTQYFGPGTRLTVL.

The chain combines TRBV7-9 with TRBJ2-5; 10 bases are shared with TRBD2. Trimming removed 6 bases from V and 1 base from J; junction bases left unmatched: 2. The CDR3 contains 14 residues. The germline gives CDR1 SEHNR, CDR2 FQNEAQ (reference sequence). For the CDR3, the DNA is TGTGCCAGCAGGGCTAGCGGGGGCCAAGAGACCCAGTACTTC. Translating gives CASRASGGQETQYF.

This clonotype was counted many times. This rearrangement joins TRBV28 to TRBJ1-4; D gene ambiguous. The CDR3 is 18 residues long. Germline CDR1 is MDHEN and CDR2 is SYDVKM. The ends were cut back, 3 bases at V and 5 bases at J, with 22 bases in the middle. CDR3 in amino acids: CASSFSPRAEAGNEKLFF. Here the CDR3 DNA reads TGTGCCAGCAGTTTTTCCCCCCGAGCCGAGGCAGGCAATGAAAAACTGTTTTTT.

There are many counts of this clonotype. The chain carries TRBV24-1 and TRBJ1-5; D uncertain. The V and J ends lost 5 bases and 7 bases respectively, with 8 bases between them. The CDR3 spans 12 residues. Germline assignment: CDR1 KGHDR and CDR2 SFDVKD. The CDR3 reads CATSVSVQPQHF. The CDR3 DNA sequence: TGTGCCACCAGTGTTAGTGTGCAGCCCCAGCATTTT.

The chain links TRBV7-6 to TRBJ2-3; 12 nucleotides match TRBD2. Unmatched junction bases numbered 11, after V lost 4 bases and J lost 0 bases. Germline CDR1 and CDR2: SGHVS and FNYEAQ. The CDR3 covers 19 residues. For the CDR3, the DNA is TGTGCCAGCAGCTCGAGACTAGCGGGAGTATCTGGGAGCACAGATACGCAGTATTTT. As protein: CASSSRLAGVSGSTDTQYF.

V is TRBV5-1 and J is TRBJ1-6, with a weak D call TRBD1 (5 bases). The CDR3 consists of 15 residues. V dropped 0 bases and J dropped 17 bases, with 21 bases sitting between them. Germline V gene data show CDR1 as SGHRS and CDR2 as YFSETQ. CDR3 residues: CASSLGGTANSPFHF. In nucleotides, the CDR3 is TGCGCCAGCAGCTTGGGGGGGACGGCTAATTCACCTTTCCACTTT.

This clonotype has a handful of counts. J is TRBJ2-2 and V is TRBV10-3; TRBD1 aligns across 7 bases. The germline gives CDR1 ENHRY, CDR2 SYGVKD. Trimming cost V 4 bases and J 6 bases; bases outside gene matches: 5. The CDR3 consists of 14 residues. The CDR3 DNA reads TGTGCCATCAGTGGGGGGACAGACGCCGGGGAGCTGTTTTTT. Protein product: CAISGGTDAGELFF.

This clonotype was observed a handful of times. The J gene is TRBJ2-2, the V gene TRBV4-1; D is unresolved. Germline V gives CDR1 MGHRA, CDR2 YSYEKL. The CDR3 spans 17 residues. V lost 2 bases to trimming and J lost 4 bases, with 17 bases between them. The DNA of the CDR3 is TGCGCCAGCAGCCAAAGTGTCCTTTCTGTGTTCACCGGGGAGCTGTTTTTT. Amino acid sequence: CASSQSVLSVFTGELFF.